This entry describes one T cell receptor beta chain. No antigen is known for it. This entry comes from a study of OX40 agonist ivuxolimab in advanced cancers. Study at large: Prior anti-PD-1, anti-PD-L1 or anti-CTLA-4 therapy did not bar entry, and more than 35% had some. Patients achieving partial responses numbered three: one hepatocellular carcinoma case and two cutaneous melanoma cases.

The ends lost 1 base at V and 6 bases at J; junction bases unmatched: 6. The CDR3 length is 16 residues. Germline CDR1 is SEHNR and CDR2 is FQNEAQ (reference sequence). The data were produced by immunoSEQ multiplex PCR, yet TCRdb's version contains in-frame clones alone and is incomplete. The sample holds 75,000 to 100,000 clones; approximately 84% are singletons and the top ten take 5.5%. Study-level results: Expanded clones were, on average, more numerous in CD8+ T cells than in CD4+. Nonresponders included some who also had low normalized T-cell clonal expansion.

The specimen was CD4+ or CD8+ T cells sorted from blood, collected in a trial of the OX40 agonist ivuxolimab. The rearrangement links TRBV7-9 to TRBJ1-3; 10 nucleotides agree with TRBD1. This TCR came from an adult with an advanced solid tumor such as melanoma, head and neck, liver or kidney cancer. For the CDR3, the DNA is TGTGCCAGCAGCTTAGAACAGACAGGGGGCATAAACACCATATATTTT. The encoded protein is CASSLEQTGGINTIYF.